The sequence of this T cell receptor (beta chain) was determined in a study of long-term antiretroviral therapy in people with HIV (dated by TCRdb to 2021 to 2024). Study-wide context: The earliest samples were collected roughly a decade before the 2015 WHO recommendation for immediate ART, at a time when ART was usually postponed until CD4 counts fell. A retrospective serial study tested whether ART initiation and durable HIV suppression were associated with changes in peripheral blood TRB repertoire composition and diversity. The cohort contributed fewer than 200 cryopreserved PBMC samples from around 33 adults with confirmed HIV infection, collected serially over a mean of approximately six years (range 1-12). Eleven of the 30 participants with HIV were female. No cross-contamination during QIAcube processing turned up in test extractions that ran a monoclonal T-cell line alongside 25 to 35 polyclonal samples.

Results and caveats for the whole study, not just this receptor: Since PBMC availability was limited, sequencing covered only the TCR beta chain, with no alpha chain pairing. At every time point, the repertoire was dominated by expanded TRB clones first identified before ART initiation, although this dominance fluctuated and, in many PLHIV, declined after ART. Inferences about post-ART repertoire changes were limited because no data were available on ART adherence, viral resistance or therapy changes. ART initiation was associated with a significant increase in TRB diversity, but diversity stayed significantly below transplant donor controls even after long-term ART. Because pre-ART samples had limited cell numbers, unsorted PBMC were profiled rather than sorted CD4+ and CD8+ T cells. Compared with controls, HIV repertoires had narrower CDR3 length ranges, and the network structure pointed to an antigen-experienced repertoire that shifted only slightly toward naive after ART. The samples were dated from about 2004 to 2017, and the ART regimens that were used may be less effective than current ART regimens.

Spanning cysteine to phenylalanine, the CDR3 consists of 15 amino acids. Only the CDR3 part of the read is kept: 45 bases, read in frame from the first base. V gives up 4 bases and J gives up 6 bases, and the segment between their germline ends measures 18 bases. From a lookup of the germline V gene, CDR1 and CDR2 are SGHRS and YFSETQ. Worth noting for this clone: Its antigen target is currently unknown. No base quality information exists; no much larger clone differs at one position.

Inclusion was restricted to participants for whom at least one PBMC sample before ART initiation and at least two post-ART samples were available. Treatment was received in the United States of America by all participants with HIV. Before DNA extraction, cryopreserved samples of about 0.95-10 million PBMC were thawed and washed. At the time of the earliest PBMC sample, participants with HIV were aged between about 20 and 60 years. Each participant contributed PBMC samples from 1-4 timepoints before ART initiation and 2-8 timepoints after ART initiation, with a median of 7 samples. Serial HIV viral load, CD4+ T-cell count, ART history and demographic data were obtained for every participant. A Qiagen kit on a QIAcube was used to extract genomic DNA from unsorted PBMC, with samples processed in batches of 12. Sequencing of the TRB variable region was done with the immunoSEQ hsTCRB v3.0 assay at survey level resolution. The targeted TRB sequencing depth was roughly 40,000-55,000 T-cell genomes per sample. An Illumina MiSeq with a v3 150-cycle kit was used to sequence the pooled TRB libraries. On the study's bioinformatics: Analysis of repertoires was carried out in R inside a reproducible Nextflow workflow spanning QC, data transformation and analysis. LymphoSeq2, an R package for AIRR-Seq data exploration, was used to implement custom analyses. A few samples that yielded fewer than 5000 total TRB sequences were excluded, so that some 190 HIV repertoires were analyzed. Of the approximately 190 retained HIV repertoires, about 60 were collected before and 120 to 130 after ART initiation. Repertoires were downsampled to 5000 TRB nucleotide sequences, and summary statistics were averaged over 100 downsampling iterations. The analysis kept only TRB sequences whose CDR3 regions were at least seven amino acids long. Diversity was assessed using a clonality score derived from Shannon entropy and using the Gini coefficient. In the repertoire networks, any two of the top 5000 CDR3 amino acid sequences were connected whenever the two sequences differed by an edit distance of one. GLIPH2 predicted antigen specificity groups and MHC restriction for TRB CDR3 amino acid sequences. Known CMV, EBV, HIV or tissue antigen associations were flagged by matching CDR3 amino acid sequences against VDJdb and McPAS-TCR. Pre-ART, post-ART and control groups were compared with Wilcoxon signed-rank tests and Holm-Bonferroni correction. TCRdb mirrors the immuneACCESS table, restricted to in-frame sequences. Some clones are absent from its copies; in checked studies, under half trace to an unresolved V gene, and the reason for the others is unknown. V, J and clone size were drawn from that table, and D and trimming were deduced from the DNA. The sample includes 20,000 to 25,000 clones, with around 86% observed a single time. 8% to 8.5% of the sample belongs to the ten largest clones.

The material was unsorted PBMCs, obtained 0.2 years before starting antiretroviral therapy. The rearranged segments are TRBV5-1 and TRBJ2-3; tentative D gene TRBD1, with 6 bases matching. The receptor comes from a young man with HIV. The base sequence is TGCGCCAGCAGCCCGTTAACAGGGAACCTTGATACGCAGTATTTT. Its protein product is CASSPLTGNLDTQYF.